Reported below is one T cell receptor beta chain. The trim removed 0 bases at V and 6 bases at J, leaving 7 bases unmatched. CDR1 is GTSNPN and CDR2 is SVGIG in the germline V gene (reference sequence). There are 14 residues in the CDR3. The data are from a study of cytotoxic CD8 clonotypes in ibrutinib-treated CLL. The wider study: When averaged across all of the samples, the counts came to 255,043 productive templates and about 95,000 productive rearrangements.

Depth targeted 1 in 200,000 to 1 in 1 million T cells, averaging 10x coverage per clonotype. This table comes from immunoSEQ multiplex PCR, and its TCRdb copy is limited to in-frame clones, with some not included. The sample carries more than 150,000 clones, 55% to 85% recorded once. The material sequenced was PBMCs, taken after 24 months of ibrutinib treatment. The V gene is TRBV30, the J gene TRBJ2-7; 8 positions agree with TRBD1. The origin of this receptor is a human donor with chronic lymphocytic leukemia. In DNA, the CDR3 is TGTGCCTGGAGTGTGACAGGGGTGATATCCGAGCAGTACTTC. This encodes CAWSVTGVISEQYF. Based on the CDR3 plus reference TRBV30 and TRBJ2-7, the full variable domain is SQTIHQWPATLVQPVGSPLSLECTVEGTSNPNLYWYRQAAGRGLQLLFYSVGIGQISSEVPQNLSASRPQDRQFILSSKKLLLSDSGFYLCAWSVTGVISEQYFGPGTRLTVT.